This TCR beta chain was recorded in a study of PD-1 blockade in classical Hodgkin lymphoma. Whole-study findings and limits: Relapsed/refractory patients reportedly had lower baseline diversity than newly diagnosed patients. With respect to the repertoire differences, their causes, possibly disease activity or prior therapy, remain undefined.

TCRdb's copy holds only in-frame clones and misses some; the assay was immunoSEQ multiplex PCR. The sample carries under 20,000 clones, about 90% recorded once. As for this clone: Its antigen is undetermined.

Documented time point: newly diagnosed, previously untreated cHL patient sample. This CDR3 is built from 16 residues. Germline CDR1 and CDR2: WNHNN and SYGVQD (reference sequence). V lost 4 bases, J lost 1 base, and 9 bases stayed unmatched. The chain is built from TRBV10-1 and TRBJ1-1, with TRBD1 matching over 7 bases. This TCR was recovered from a human donor with classical Hodgkin lymphoma. The sample consisted of peripheral blood mononuclear cells (PBMCs). In DNA form, the CDR3 reads TGCGCCAGCAGTGCGAGACAGGGTGGGACGAACACTGAAGCTTTCTTT. This encodes CASSARQGGTNTEAFF.